This passage covers 6 T cell receptor beta chains from one sample sequenced in a study of shared clonotypes between healthy human individuals. Assay: immunoSEQ multiplex PCR; the TCRdb copy retains only in-frame clones and omits some. Of 800,000 or so clones in the sample, around 96% are singletons; the top ten hold approximately 0.2%. Naive CD8 cells were CD45RO-negative, positively selected for CCR7, excluding terminally differentiated effector memory CD45RA+ cells. The sequenced sample consisted of naive CD8+ T cells sorted from blood. The receptors originated from a man between 25 and 39 years old in good health.

V gene TRBV27 combines with J gene TRBJ2-2, with TRBD2 matching 9 bases. Losses at the gene ends were 2 bases for V and 4 bases for J; bases not matched to a gene: 8. Looked up from germline, CDR1 is MNHEY and CDR2 is SMNVEV (reference sequence). This CDR3 comprises 17 residues. The chain's CDR3 is CASSLRSSGGGTGELFF. The CDR3 nucleotides are TGTGCCAGCAGTTTACGAAGTAGCGGGGGTGGCACCGGGGAGCTGTTTTTT.

The chain recombines TRBV7-9 with TRBJ2-1; the D is unclear. The CDR3 length is 16 residues. V lost 4 bases to trimming and J lost 2 bases, with 15 bases between them. Germline CDR1 is SEHNR and CDR2 is FQNEAQ (reference sequence). The CDR3 DNA reads as TGTGCCAGCAGCTCCTCCATAAAACCCCCCTACAATGAGCAGTTCTTC. Translating it yields CASSSSIKPPYNEQFF.

This chain joins TRBV5-8 and TRBJ2-7, with D perhaps matching TRBD1 or TRBD2 (5 bases each). Looked up from germline, CDR1 is SGHTS and CDR2 is YDEGEE. This CDR3 is built from 13 residues. Trimming removed 4 bases at V and 3 bases at J, with 11 bases between. DNA for the CDR3: TGTGCCAGCAGCCGTAGCGACAGCTACGAGCAGTACTTC. This translates into CASSRSDSYEQYF.

The J gene is TRBJ2-5, the V gene TRBV15; possibly TRBD1 or TRBD2 for D (7 bases each). The CDR3 length is 15 residues. Germline CDR1 LNHNV, CDR2 YYDKDF (reference sequence). V gave up 5 bases and J gave up 5 bases, with 18 bases separating them. The CDR3 region is CATSDRQGGKETQYF. The CDR3 DNA is TGTGCCACCAGCGACAGACAGGGAGGGAAGGAGACCCAGTACTTC. The full variable domain, its missing parts supplied by reference TRBV15 and TRBJ2-5, is DAMVIQNPRYQVTQFGKPVTLSCSQTLNHNVMYWYQQKSSQAPKLLFHYYDKDFNNEADTPDNFQSRRPNTSFCFLDIRSPGLGDTAMYLCATSDRQGGKETQYFGPGTRLLVL.

The chain has TRBV7-9 and TRBJ1-5, with D possibly being TRBD1 (6 bases). CDR3 size: 19 residues. Trimming removed 5 bases at V and 5 bases at J, with 28 bases between. Germline lookup yields CDR1 SEHNR and CDR2 FQNEAQ (reference sequence). Written as DNA, the CDR3 is TGTGCCAGCAGCCCACTCCCCCGACAGGCCATGGGGGGCCATCAGCCCCAGCATTTT. Its protein product is CASSPLPRQAMGGHQPQHF.

For this clone: The sample contains more than one DNA sequence encoding this CDR3. The V and J genes are TRBV9 and TRBJ1-2, with a tentative D call TRBD1 (5 bases). Germline lookup yields CDR1 SGDLS and CDR2 YYNGEE. V was clipped by 0 bases and J by 2 bases, with 8 bases between them. This CDR3 region has 14 residues. CDR3 loop: CASSVAQGNYGYTF. The CDR3 nucleotides are TGTGCCAGCAGCGTAGCGCAGGGCAACTATGGCTACACCTTC.